This entry lists 20 T cell receptor beta chains sequenced from one sample in a study of long-term antiretroviral therapy in people with HIV. This was the immunoSEQ v3.0 assay at survey level. The repertoire was sequenced with immunoSEQ multiplex PCR; TCRdb's copy has only in-frame clones and lacks some. Of approximately 29,000 clones in the sample, about four fifths were seen once. This material consisted of unsorted PBMCs, taken 0.4 years after starting antiretroviral therapy. All receptors derive from a man aged 18 to 29 with HIV.

The chain joins TRBV28 to TRBJ2-7; D unresolved. The CDR3 consists of 13 residues. The V end was cut by 2 bases, the J end by 2 bases, with 7 bases between. Germline V gene data show CDR1 as MDHEN and CDR2 as SYDVKM. The CDR3: CASSLGDTYEQYF. The CDR3 nucleotides read TGTGCCAGCAGTTTAGGGGATACCTACGAGCAGTACTTC.

V and J are TRBV9 and TRBJ2-3, with a weak D call TRBD1 (6 bases). Looked up from germline, CDR1 is SGDLS and CDR2 is YYNGEE. Trimming stripped 0 bases from V and 2 bases from J, with 10 bases between. This CDR3 contains 15 residues. The CDR3 coding sequence is TGTGCCAGCAGCGTAGGGGGGCCCCACACAGATACGCAGTATTTT. Its translation is CASSVGGPHTDTQYF.

The chain employs TRBV6-5 and TRBJ1-2; TRBD1 is a possible D gene (6 bases). Per germline, CDR1 MNHEY and CDR2 SVGAGI. V lost 5 bases and J lost 7, with 14 bases in between. The CDR3 is 13 amino acids. The CDR3 region has the DNA TGTGCCAGCAGTGGGACATCTCGGCGTGGCTACACCTTC. It encodes CASSGTSRRGYTF.

The rearrangement joins TRBV19 to TRBJ2-1; TRBD2 aligns across 7 bases. Germline V gene sequence: CDR1 LNHDA, CDR2 SQIVND (reference sequence). This CDR3 contains 13 residues. V lost 6 bases to trimming and J lost 10 bases; unmatched junction nucleotides: 9. CDR3 region: CASRRDYLTEQFF. CDR3 DNA sequence: TGTGCCAGTAGGCGGGACTACCTCACGGAGCAGTTCTTC.

The chain recombines TRBV5-4 with TRBJ1-2, with TRBD1 identical over 8 bases. Trimming cost V 4 bases and J 5 bases; bases outside gene matches: 7. The germline gives CDR1 SGHNT, CDR2 YYREEE (reference sequence). The CDR3 contains 14 residues. For the CDR3, the DNA is TGTGCCAGCAGCCTCGGACAGGGTAGATATGGCTACACCTTC. Its translation: CASSLGQGRYGYTF.

This clone was observed once. V is TRBV7-8 and J is TRBJ2-5; 7 bases line up with TRBD1. The CDR3 length is 14 residues. V lost 5 bases, J lost 5 bases, and 8 bases stayed unmatched. The germline V gene has CDR1 SGHVS and CDR2 FQNEAQ. The CDR3 reads CASSARQGTETQYF. DNA of the CDR3: TGTGCCAGCAGCGCTCGACAGGGTACGGAGACCCAGTACTTC. Together with reference TRBV7-8 and TRBJ2-5, the CDR3 gives the full variable domain: GAGVSQSPRYKVAKRGQDVALRCDPISGHVSLFWYQQALGQGPEFLTYFQNEAQLDKSGLPSDRFFAERPEGSVSTLKIQRTQQEDSAVYLCASSARQGTETQYFGPGTRLLVL.

The chain links TRBV27 to TRBJ2-7; 7 positions agree with TRBD1. After removal of 6 bases from V and 2 bases from J, the junction contained 4 bases not matched to a gene. CDR1 is MNHEY, CDR2 SMNVEV, per germline (reference sequence). The CDR3 is made up of 13 amino acids. CDR3 nucleotides: TGTGCCAGCAGGACCGGGACAGCCTACGAGCAGTACTTC. Amino acids: CASRTGTAYEQYF.

The chain uses TRBV27 and TRBJ2-1; TRBD2 matches at 12 bases. V lost 5 bases to trimming and J lost 1 base; unmatched junction nucleotides: 12. The CDR3 runs 19 residues. Germline V gene sequence: CDR1 MNHEY, CDR2 SMNVEV (reference sequence). As DNA, the CDR3 is TGTGCCAGCAGTGTCAGAGGACTAGCGGGAATAAAGTCCTACAATGAGCAGTTCTTC. Translating gives CASSVRGLAGIKSYNEQFF.

The chain recombines TRBV27 with TRBJ1-1; no definite D call. CDR1 is MNHEY and CDR2 is SMNVEV in the germline V gene (reference sequence). The CDR3 length is 15 residues. Trimming pared 4 bases from V and 1 base from J, leaving 13 bases between. CDR3 DNA: TGTGCCAGCAGTTGGAAGGGCGGAGGGAACACTGAAGCTTTCTTT. It translates to CASSWKGGGNTEAFF.

V is TRBV6-4 and J is TRBJ2-2, with a possible D match to TRBD1 (6 bases). Trimming stripped 6 bases from V and 3 bases from J, with 14 bases between. This CDR3 has 15 amino acids. Germline assignment: CDR1 MRHNA and CDR2 SNTAGT. CDR3 nucleotide sequence: TGTGCCAGCAGCCCACAGGGTGACGACACCGGGGAGCTGTTTTTT. Translating gives CASSPQGDDTGELFF.

The V and J genes are TRBV28 and TRBJ1-1; 10 bases are shared with TRBD1. Germline V CDR1 and CDR2: MDHEN, SYDVKM. The CDR3 sequence is 15 residues long. V was pared by 5 bases and J by 2 bases, with 5 bases of the junction left unmatched. The CDR3 DNA reads as TGTGCCAGCAGTGCCGACAGGGGGCCTAACACTGAAGCTTTCTTT. This translates into CASSADRGPNTEAFF. The complete variable domain, with remaining parts taken from reference TRBV28 and TRBJ1-1, reads DVKVTQSSRYLVKRTGEKVFLECVQDMDHENMFWYRQDPGLGLRLIYFSYDVKMKEKGDIPEGYSVSREKKERFSLILESASTNQTSMYLCASSADRGPNTEAFFGQGTRLTVV.

The chain is built from TRBV21-1 and TRBJ1-2; the table calls TRBD1, which could not be checked here. TRBV21-1 is listed as a pseudogene. The CDR3 runs to 12 residues. The CDR3 reads CASSDRNYGYTF. Written as DNA, the CDR3 is TGTGCCAGTTCTGACAGGAACTATGGCTACACCTTC.

The chain has TRBV5-8 and TRBJ1-1; D may be TRBD1 (5 bases). Germline CDR1 is SGHTS and CDR2 is YDEGEE. CDR3 length: 18 residues. V was shortened by 1 base and J by 0 bases, with 19 bases between the two germline ends. CDR3 nucleotide sequence: TGTGCCAGCAGCTTGCCGACGATCAGGGACCTCCTGAACACTGAAGCTTTCTTT. Protein sequence: CASSLPTIRDLLNTEAFF.

This clone appeared once. This chain connects TRBV28 to TRBJ1-6, with 7 bases that match TRBD1. The J segment lost 4 bases and the V segment lost 6 bases, leaving 6 bases of the junction unmatched. In germline, CDR1 is MDHEN, CDR2 SYDVKM. This CDR3 spans 15 amino acids. In DNA form, the CDR3 reads TGTGCCAGCAGGCGGGACAGTCATTATAATTCACCCCTCCACTTT. Its protein is CASRRDSHYNSPLHF.

The chain has TRBV5-1 and TRBJ1-5; TRBD1 aligns across 7 bases. Per germline, CDR1 SGHRS and CDR2 YFSETQ. The V and J ends lost 2 bases and 0 bases, in that order; junction bases with no gene match: 14. The CDR3 totals 19 residues. The CDR3 DNA follows: TGCGCCAGCAGCTTACTCCGGGACAGTGACTCTAATAGCAATCAGCCCCAGCATTTT. Encoded protein: CASSLLRDSDSNSNQPQHF.

This chain joins TRBV5-1 and TRBJ2-3; perhaps TRBD2 as D (6 bases). The germline V and J ends were trimmed by 3 bases and 0 bases, with 11 bases remaining between them. CDR3 length: 15 residues. Germline lookup yields CDR1 SGHRS and CDR2 YFSETQ. As DNA, the CDR3 is TGCGCCAGCAGCTGGGGACTTCGTAGCACAGATACGCAGTATTTT. Translated: CASSWGLRSTDTQYF.

This rearrangement joins TRBV6-6 to TRBJ1-2; no clear D gene. Trimming pared 2 bases from V and 5 bases from J, leaving 9 bases between. CDR3 length: 13 amino acids. Germline assignment: CDR1 MNHNY and CDR2 SVGAGI (reference sequence). The CDR3 sequence: CASSYEMSYGYTF. In nucleotides, the CDR3 is TGTGCCAGCAGTTACGAGATGTCGTATGGCTACACCTTC.

This chain joins TRBV19 and TRBJ1-1, with no clear D. Germline V lookup: CDR1 LNHDA, CDR2 SQIVND (reference sequence). CDR3 length: 14 amino acids. Trimming left V 3 bases short and J 7 bases short, with 15 bases between. The DNA for the CDR3 is TGTGCCAGTAGTATGGAGGACTTGGTCGTTGAAGCTTTCTTT. This gives the protein CASSMEDLVVEAFF.

This chain joins TRBV7-6 and TRBJ1-2; D unresolved. From germline, CDR1 is SGHVS and CDR2 FNYEAQ. The CDR3 sequence is 12 residues long. V was trimmed by 2 bases and J by 8 bases, leaving 9 bases between them. CDR3 in DNA: TGTGCCAGCAGCTTAAATGGAGAAGGCTACACCTTC. Translated, it gives CASSLNGEGYTF.

The rearrangement links TRBV19 to TRBJ2-7; 11 positions match TRBD1. Germline assignment: CDR1 LNHDA and CDR2 SQIVND (reference sequence). J gave up 3 bases and V 5 bases, and 3 bases lay outside the gene matches. The CDR3 is made up of 14 amino acids. The CDR3 DNA reads as TGTGCCAGTAGTGTGGGACAGGGGGACTACGAGCAGTACTTC. Protein sequence: CASSVGQGDYEQYF.